This T cell receptor beta chain was found in a study of T-cell memory formation after mild COVID-19. This clonotype was detected a few times. CDR1 MNHNY and CDR2 SVGAGI come from the germline V gene (reference sequence). The CDR3 spans 15 residues. V shed 2 bases and J shed 8 bases, with 18 bases lying between them. TCRdb ran MiXCR on the 5' RACE reads and lists one entry per CDR3 protein. The sample shows some 88,000 distinct CDR3 sequences, around 27% of them seen only once. The rearrangement joins TRBV6-6 to TRBJ1-1; maybe TRBD1 (6 bases). This TCR derives from a man younger than 35 who had mild COVID-19 (a few samples of this study predate the infection). Cell type and time point are not known. Material for sequencing was PBMCs or a T cell subset sorted from them (not recorded which). CDR3 bases: TGTGCCAGCAGTTACGCGACAAGGGGGGCTATGGAAGCTTTCTTT. This translates into CASSYATRGAMEAFF.